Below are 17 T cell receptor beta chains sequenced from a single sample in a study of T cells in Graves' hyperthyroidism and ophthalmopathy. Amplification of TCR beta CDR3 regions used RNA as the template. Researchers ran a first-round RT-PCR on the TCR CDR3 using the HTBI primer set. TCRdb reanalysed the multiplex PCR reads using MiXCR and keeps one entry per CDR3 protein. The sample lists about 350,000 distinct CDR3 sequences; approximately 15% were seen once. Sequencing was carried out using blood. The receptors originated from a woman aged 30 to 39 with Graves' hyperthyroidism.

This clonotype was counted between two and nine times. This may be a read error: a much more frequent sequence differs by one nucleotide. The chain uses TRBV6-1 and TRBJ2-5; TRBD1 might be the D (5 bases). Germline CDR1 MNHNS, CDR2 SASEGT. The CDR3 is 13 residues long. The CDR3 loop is CASSVTEQETQHF. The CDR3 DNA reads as TGTGCCAGCAGTGTGACAGAACAAGAGACCCAGCACTTC.

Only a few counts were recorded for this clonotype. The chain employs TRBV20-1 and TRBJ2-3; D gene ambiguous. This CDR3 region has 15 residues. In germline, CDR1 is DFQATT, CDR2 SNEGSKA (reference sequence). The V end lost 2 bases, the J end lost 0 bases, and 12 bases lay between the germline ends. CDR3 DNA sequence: TGCAGTGCTAGAATACCCGGTAGAAGCACAGATACGCAGTATTTT. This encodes CSARIPGRSTDTQYF.

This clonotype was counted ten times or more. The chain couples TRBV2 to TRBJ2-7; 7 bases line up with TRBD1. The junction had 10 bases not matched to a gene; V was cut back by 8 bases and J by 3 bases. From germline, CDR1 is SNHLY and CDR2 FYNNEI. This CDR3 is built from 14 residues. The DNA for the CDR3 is TGTGCCAGCGCTCGGGACAGAGAATTCTACGAGCAGTACTTC. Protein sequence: CASARDREFYEQYF.

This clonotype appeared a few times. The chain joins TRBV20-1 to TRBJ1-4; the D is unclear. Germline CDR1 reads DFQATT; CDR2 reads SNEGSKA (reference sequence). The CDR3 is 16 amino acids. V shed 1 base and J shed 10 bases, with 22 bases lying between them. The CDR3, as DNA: TGCAGTGCTAGAGGGAAAGGACCACCCCGGGAGGGAAAACTGTTTTTT. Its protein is CSARGKGPPREGKLFF.

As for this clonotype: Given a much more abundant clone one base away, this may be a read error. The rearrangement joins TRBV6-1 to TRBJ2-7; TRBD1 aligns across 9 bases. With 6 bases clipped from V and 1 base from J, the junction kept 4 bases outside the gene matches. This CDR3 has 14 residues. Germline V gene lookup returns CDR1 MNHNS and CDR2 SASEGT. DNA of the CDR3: TGTGCCAGCAGGAGGACAGGGGAGTCCTACGAGCAGTACTTC. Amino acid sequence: CASRRTGESYEQYF.

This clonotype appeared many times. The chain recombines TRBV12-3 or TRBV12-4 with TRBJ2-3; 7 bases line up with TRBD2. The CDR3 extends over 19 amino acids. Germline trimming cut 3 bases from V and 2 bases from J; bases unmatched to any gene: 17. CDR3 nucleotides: TGTGCCAGCAGTTTCCTTCCGTTAGCGGGCCTCCGCCTCACAGATACGCAGTATTTT. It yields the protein CASSFLPLAGLRLTDTQYF.

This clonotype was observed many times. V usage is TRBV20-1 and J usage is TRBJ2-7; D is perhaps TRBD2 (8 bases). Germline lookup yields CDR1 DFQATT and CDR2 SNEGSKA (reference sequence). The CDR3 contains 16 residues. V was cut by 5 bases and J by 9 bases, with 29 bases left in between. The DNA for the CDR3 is TGCAGTGCTGCCGACCTTCCGACAGGGACTAGTAGTGTGCAGTACTTC. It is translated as CSAADLPTGTSSVQYF.

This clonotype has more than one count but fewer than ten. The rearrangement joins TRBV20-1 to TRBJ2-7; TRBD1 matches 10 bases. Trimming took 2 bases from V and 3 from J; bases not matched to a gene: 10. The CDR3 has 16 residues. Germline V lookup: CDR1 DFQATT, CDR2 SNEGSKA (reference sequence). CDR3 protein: CSARWEGRDRGYEQYF. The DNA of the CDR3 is TGCAGTGCTAGATGGGAAGGCCGGGACAGGGGCTACGAGCAGTACTTC.

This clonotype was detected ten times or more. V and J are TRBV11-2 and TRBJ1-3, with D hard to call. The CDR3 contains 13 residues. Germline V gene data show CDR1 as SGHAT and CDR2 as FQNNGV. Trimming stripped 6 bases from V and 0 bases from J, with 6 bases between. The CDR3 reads CASRMISGNTIYF. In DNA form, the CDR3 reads TGTGCCAGCAGAATGATCTCTGGAAACACCATATATTTT.

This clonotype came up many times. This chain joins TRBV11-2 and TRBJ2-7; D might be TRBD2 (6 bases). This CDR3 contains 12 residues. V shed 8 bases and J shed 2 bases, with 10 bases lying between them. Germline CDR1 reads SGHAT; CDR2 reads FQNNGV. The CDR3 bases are TGTGCCAGCCGGGAGACGACCTACGAGCAGTACTTC. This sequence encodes CASRETTYEQYF.

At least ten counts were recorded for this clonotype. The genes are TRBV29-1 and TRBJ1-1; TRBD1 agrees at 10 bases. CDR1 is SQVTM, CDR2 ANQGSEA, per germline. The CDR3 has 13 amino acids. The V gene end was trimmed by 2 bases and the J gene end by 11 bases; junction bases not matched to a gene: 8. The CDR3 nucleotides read TGCAGCGTTGAACCCGGACAGGGGGTAGGGGCTTTCTTT. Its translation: CSVEPGQGVGAFF.

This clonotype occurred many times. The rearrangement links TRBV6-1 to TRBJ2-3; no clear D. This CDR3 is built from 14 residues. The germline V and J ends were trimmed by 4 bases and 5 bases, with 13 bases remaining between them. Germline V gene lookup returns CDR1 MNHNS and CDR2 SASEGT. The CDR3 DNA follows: TGTGCCAGCAGTGTAGGGATTCTAGGAGATACGCAGTATTTT. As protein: CASSVGILGDTQYF.

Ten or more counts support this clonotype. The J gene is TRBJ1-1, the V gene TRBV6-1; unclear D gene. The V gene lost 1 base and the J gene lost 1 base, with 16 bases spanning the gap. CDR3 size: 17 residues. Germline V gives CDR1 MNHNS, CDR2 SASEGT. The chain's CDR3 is CASSEGPFNRGNTEAFF. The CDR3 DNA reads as TGTGCCAGCAGTGAAGGGCCTTTTAACCGGGGGAACACTGAAGCTTTCTTT.

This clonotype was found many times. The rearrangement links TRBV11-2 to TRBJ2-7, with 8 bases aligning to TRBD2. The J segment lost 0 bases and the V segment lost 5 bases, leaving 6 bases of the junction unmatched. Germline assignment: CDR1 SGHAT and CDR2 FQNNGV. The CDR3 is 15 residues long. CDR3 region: CASSRGRTFSYEQYF. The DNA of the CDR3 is TGTGCCAGCAGCCGCGGGAGGACATTCTCCTACGAGCAGTACTTC.

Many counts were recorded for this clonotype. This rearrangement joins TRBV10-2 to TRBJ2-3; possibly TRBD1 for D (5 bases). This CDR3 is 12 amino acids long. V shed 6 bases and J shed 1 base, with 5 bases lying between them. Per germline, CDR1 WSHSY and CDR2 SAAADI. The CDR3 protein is CASRQGTDTQYF. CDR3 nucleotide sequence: TGCGCCAGCAGACAGGGCACAGATACGCAGTATTTT.

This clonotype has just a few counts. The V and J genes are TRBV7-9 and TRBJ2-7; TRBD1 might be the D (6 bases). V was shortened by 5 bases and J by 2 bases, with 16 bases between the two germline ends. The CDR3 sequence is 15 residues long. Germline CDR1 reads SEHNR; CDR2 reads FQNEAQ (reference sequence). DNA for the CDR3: TGTGCCAGCAGCGTCACCGGGACACCACCCTACGAGCAGTACTTC. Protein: CASSVTGTPPYEQYF. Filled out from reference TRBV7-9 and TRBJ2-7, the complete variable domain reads DTGVSQNPRHKITKRGQNVTFRCDPISEHNRLYWYRQTLGQGPEFLTYFQNEAQLEKSRLLSDRFSAERPKGSFSTLEIQRTEQGDSAMYLCASSVTGTPPYEQYFGPGTRLTVT.

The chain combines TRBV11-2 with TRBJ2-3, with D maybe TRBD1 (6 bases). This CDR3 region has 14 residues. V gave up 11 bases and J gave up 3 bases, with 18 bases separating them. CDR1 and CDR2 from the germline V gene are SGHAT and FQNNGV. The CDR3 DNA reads TGTGCCGGACTGCAGCAGGGGCCAACAGATACGCAGTATTTT. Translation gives CAGLQQGPTDTQYF.